The 14 T cell receptor beta chains below all came from one sample that was sequenced in a study of blood T cell repertoires in COVID-19. This table comes from immunoSEQ multiplex PCR, and its TCRdb copy is limited to in-frame clones, with some not included. Of about 99,000 clones listed, roughly 91% are singletons. Sequenced sample: peripheral blood. These receptors were taken from a human donor in a cohort sampled during active COVID-19.

The rearrangement joins TRBV18 to TRBJ2-3; 13 nucleotides agree with TRBD2. The germline V gene has CDR1 KGHSH and CDR2 LQKENI. Unmatched junction bases numbered 6, after V lost 0 bases and J lost 6 bases. This CDR3 has 17 amino acids. The CDR3 spells CASSPPTSGRAGDTQYF. The CDR3 DNA is TGTGCCAGCTCACCACCAACTAGCGGGAGGGCCGGTGATACGCAGTATTTT.

This rearrangement joins TRBV4-1 to TRBJ2-7, with D maybe TRBD1 (5 bases). Germline CDR1 is MGHRA and CDR2 is YSYEKL. CDR3 size: 14 residues. V was shortened by 2 bases and J by 3 bases, with 11 bases between the two germline ends. This CDR3 reads CASSQPTVGYEQYF. CDR3 coding DNA: TGCGCCAGCAGCCAACCGACAGTAGGCTACGAGCAGTACTTC.

The V gene is TRBV27, the J gene TRBJ2-1, with D possibly TRBD1 on 6 matching bases. Germline values: CDR1 MNHEY, CDR2 SMNVEV (reference sequence). The CDR3 consists of 14 residues. V shed 5 bases and J shed 9 bases, with 17 bases lying between them. The CDR3 nucleotides read TGTGCCAGCAGTGCACAGGGAACAGGCGCTGAGCAGTTCTTC. Translation: CASSAQGTGAEQFF.

The CDR3 is CASSQLGNEQFF. The DNA for the CDR3 is TGTGCCAGCAGCCAACTAGGCAATGAGCAGTTCTTC. The chain combines TRBV11-2 with TRBJ2-1; D possibly corresponds to TRBD2 (5 bases). This CDR3 region has 12 residues. Germline V gives CDR1 SGHAT, CDR2 FQNNGV. V shed 5 bases and J shed 6 bases, with 8 bases lying between them.

The V call is TRBV9, the J call TRBJ2-7; maybe TRBD2 (5 bases). The CDR3 runs 15 residues. V was pared by 3 bases and J by 0 bases, with 13 bases between. Germline V gene data show CDR1 as SGDLS and CDR2 as YYNGEE. The CDR3 DNA is TGTGCCAGCAGCGCGGGAATCCACAGCTCCTACGAGCAGTACTTC. This codes for CASSAGIHSSYEQYF.

The chain is built from TRBV28 and TRBJ2-1; 7 bases are a match to TRBD2. V gave up 4 bases and J gave up 10 bases; unmatched junction bases: 13. Germline values: CDR1 MDHEN, CDR2 SYDVKM. The CDR3 is 15 amino acids. The CDR3 reads CASSSTSLFGREQFF. As DNA, the CDR3 is TGTGCCAGCAGTTCAACATCCCTTTTCGGGAGGGAGCAGTTCTTC.

The chain links TRBV5-5 to TRBJ1-5, with a weak D call TRBD1 (6 bases). Germline CDR1 and CDR2: SGHKS and YYEKEE (reference sequence). The CDR3 contains 14 residues. V was clipped by 4 bases and J by 9 bases, with 17 bases between them. The DNA of the CDR3 is TGTGCCAGCAGCGAAACAGGGCGTATGCGGCCCCAGCATTTT. This gives the protein CASSETGRMRPQHF.

This sequence joins TRBV9 and TRBJ2-3; 10 bases agree with TRBD1. The V gene end was trimmed by 4 bases and the J gene end by 3 bases; junction bases not matched to a gene: 8. The germline V gene encodes CDR1 SGDLS and CDR2 YYNGEE. The CDR3 length is 16 residues. Here the CDR3 reads CASSPHGTGATDTQYF. The CDR3 DNA is TGTGCCAGCAGCCCGCACGGGACAGGGGCAACAGATACGCAGTATTTT. Using reference TRBV9 and TRBJ2-3 for the parts outside the CDR3, the full variable domain is DSGVTQTPKHLITATGQRVTLRCSPRSGDLSVYWYQQSLDQGLQFLIQYYNGEERAKGNILERFSAQQFPDLHSELNLSSLELGDSALYFCASSPHGTGATDTQYFGPGTRLTVL.

The V and J genes are TRBV9 and TRBJ2-2; TRBD2 might be the D (6 bases). This CDR3 has 12 residues. The V end was cut by 7 bases, the J end by 3 bases, with 7 bases between. Germline V gene data show CDR1 as SGDLS and CDR2 as YYNGEE. CDR3 sequence: CASASDTGELFF. The CDR3 coding sequence is TGTGCCAGCGCTAGCGACACCGGGGAGCTGTTTTTT.

The chain carries TRBV7-9 and TRBJ1-2; 8 bases fit TRBD1. Germline CDR1 is SEHNR and CDR2 is FQNEAQ (reference sequence). The CDR3 is 15 residues long. V shed 6 bases, J shed 6 bases, and the junction held 12 bases outside the gene matches. The CDR3 DNA reads TGTGCCAGCAGGGTGACAGGGGAGTTTAGGGATGGCTACACCTTC. Protein: CASRVTGEFRDGYTF.

The chain joins TRBV5-1 to TRBJ2-1; the D is unclear. The CDR3 has 12 amino acids. The ends were cut back, 1 base at V and 6 bases at J, with 5 bases in the middle. Germline CDR1 SGHRS, CDR2 YFSETQ. This chain's CDR3 is CASSLSLNEQFF. The CDR3 bases are TGCGCCAGCAGCTTGTCCCTCAATGAGCAGTTCTTC.

The chain carries TRBV7-9 and TRBJ2-1; a weak D match, TRBD2 (6 bases). Germline assignment: CDR1 SEHNR and CDR2 FQNEAQ (reference sequence). The V end lost 4 bases, the J end lost 3 bases, and 13 bases lay between the germline ends. There are 15 residues in the CDR3. The DNA for the CDR3 is TGTGCCAGCAGCTCCGGGGACTTCTACTACAATGAGCAGTTCTTC. Translated: CASSSGDFYYNEQFF. Supplemented by reference TRBV7-9 and TRBJ2-1, the full variable domain reads DTGVSQNPRHKITKRGQNVTFRCDPISEHNRLYWYRQTLGQGPEFLTYFQNEAQLEKSRLLSDRFSAERPKGSFSTLEIQRTEQGDSAMYLCASSSGDFYYNEQFFGPGTRLTVL.

V gene TRBV2 combines with J gene TRBJ1-2; no definite D call. The CDR3 runs 10 residues. The germline gives CDR1 SNHLY, CDR2 FYNNEI. V gave up 6 bases and J gave up 8 bases, with 7 bases separating them. This chain's CDR3 is CASRVGGYTF. The CDR3 DNA follows: TGTGCCAGCAGGGTCGGGGGCTACACCTTC.

The chain employs TRBV4-3 and TRBJ1-5, with unresolved D. Trimming shortened V by 0 bases and J by 7 bases, and 10 bases separated the two germline ends. This CDR3 has 14 residues. Germline CDR1 LGHNA, CDR2 YSLEER. The DNA for the CDR3 is TGCGCCAGCAGCCAAGATAGCTTCGGGCAGCCCCAGCATTTT. It translates to CASSQDSFGQPQHF.